This T cell receptor (beta chain) was observed in a study of T cells after yellow fever vaccination. Study-wide results and limits: The secondary response was weaker but peaked faster, day 5 versus 15. Although most clonotypes did not, a small share appeared in both CD4 and CD8 compartments.

About this clonotype: Its antigen is unknown.

Trimming shortened V by 3 bases and J by 1 base, and 19 bases separated the two germline ends. CDR3 length: 17 residues. From germline, CDR1 is SGDLS and CDR2 YYNGEE. They built TCR cDNA with 5'RACE template switching, a step that put in a universal primer site and UMIs. TCRdb called the 5' RACE reads again in MiXCR, with one record for every CDR3 protein. The table lists some 120,000 distinct CDR3 sequences, roughly 9% of them singletons, with roughly 40% in the top ten. The chain joins TRBV9 to TRBJ1-2, with D tentatively TRBD1 (6 bases). Source: CD8+ T cells sorted from PBMCs, taken on the day of the yellow fever booster vaccination. The sequence was collected from a man aged 18 to 30 who received the YFV17D yellow fever vaccine. This chain's CDR3 is CASSGSHQGSLNYGYTF. CDR3 in DNA: TGTGCCAGCAGCGGAAGCCACCAGGGGTCCCTTAACTATGGCTACACCTTC.